This T cell receptor (beta chain) was sequenced during a study of graft-versus-host responses after intestinal transplantation. Study-level background: Isolated intestinal, liver-intestinal, or multivisceral transplants were what recipients had. Every transplant recipient was induced with anti-thymocyte globulin, then maintained on tacrolimus and steroids for around 3 years.

General study results and limits: An association linked early post-transplant HvG declines with peak circulating GvH clone levels. GvH clones turned up in recipient marrow; some had shown up first in ileum or blood.

Germline V gene data show CDR1 as SGDLS and CDR2 as YYNGEE. With V trimmed by 4 bases and J by 3 bases, 13 bases remained unmatched. The CDR3 runs to 18 residues. About this clone itself: Its matching antigen is unknown.

Repertoires were generated with immunoSEQ multiplex PCR, while TCRdb's copy carries only in-frame clones and drops some. The repertoire holds about 90,000 clones, with roughly 91% as singletons. The V and J genes are TRBV9 and TRBJ2-6; TRBD1 matches 7 bases. Sequences were derived from unstimulated CD8+ T cells sorted from spleen or lymph node cells, sampled before transplant. The clonotype originates from a human donor who was the organ donor for an intestinal transplant. The CDR3 here is CASSLGDSLSFGANVLTF. CDR3 nucleotide sequence: TGTGCCAGCAGCCTTGGGGACAGCCTATCGTTTGGGGCCAACGTCCTGACTTTC.